The 29 T cell receptor beta chains in this list originate from one sample, sequenced in a study of blood T cell repertoires in COVID-19. Clones were read by immunoSEQ multiplex PCR, and TCRdb kept only the in-frame ones, dropping some. This table has approximately 460,000 clones, 85% to 90% appearing once. Sample: peripheral blood. Source of these receptors: a young man with COVID-19, enrolled during active disease.

The chain is built from TRBV5-1 and TRBJ1-3; D ambiguous. V was clipped by 4 bases and J by 0 bases, with 11 bases between them. This CDR3 spans 15 amino acids. Germline CDR1 and CDR2: SGHRS and YFSETQ. The CDR3 protein is CASSPTVSSGNTIYF. In DNA, the CDR3 is TGCGCCAGCAGCCCCACGGTGAGCTCTGGAAACACCATATATTTT.

The chain employs TRBV18 and TRBJ2-3, with TRBD2 matching over 7 bases. Looked up from germline, CDR1 is KGHSH and CDR2 is LQKENI. V trimming: 3 bases; J trimming: 3 bases; junction bases outside the gene matches: 6. The CDR3 has 15 amino acids. CDR3 protein: CASSPPGGSTDTQYF. DNA for the CDR3: TGTGCCAGCTCACCCCCGGGGGGTTCGACAGATACGCAGTATTTT.

This clone was counted a single time. The chain combines TRBV3-1 (or the pseudogene TRBV3-2) with TRBJ2-7; the match to TRBD2 covers 8 bases. V lost 4 bases, J lost 4 bases, and 6 bases stayed unmatched. The germline V gene has CDR1 LGHDT and CDR2 YNNKEL (reference sequence). The CDR3 runs to 14 residues. CDR3 sequence: CASSPSSGPYEQYF. The DNA for the CDR3 is TGTGCCAGCAGCCCATCTAGCGGGCCTTACGAGCAGTACTTC.

This clone was seen more than once but under ten times. The V call is TRBV5-1, the J call TRBJ1-2; a possible D gene is TRBD1 (5 bases). Between the trimmed V and J ends, which lost 2 bases and 9 bases, there was a span of 17 bases. This CDR3 is built from 14 residues. In germline, CDR1 is SGHRS, CDR2 YFSETQ. CDR3 DNA: TGCGCCAGCAGCTTTGCGGGACGGACCAGAAGCTACACCTTC. The encoded protein is CASSFAGRTRSYTF.

This clone was detected once. The J gene is TRBJ1-6, the V gene TRBV2, with 9 bases aligning to TRBD1. This CDR3 is 15 amino acids long. The J segment lost 5 bases and the V segment lost 7 bases, leaving 6 bases of the junction unmatched. The germline CDR1 and CDR2 sequences are SNHLY and FYNNEI. The CDR3 DNA reads as TGTGCCAGCAACGAGAGGGACAGGGATAATTCACCCCTCCACTTT. This translates into CASNERDRDNSPLHF.

The V gene is TRBV2, the J gene TRBJ2-4; TRBD2 is a possible D gene (6 bases). V gave up 3 bases and J gave up 0 bases, with 15 bases separating them. Germline loops: CDR1 SNHLY, CDR2 FYNNEI. The CDR3 length is 17 residues. The CDR3 region is CASSEEGRRPAKNIQYF. CDR3 nucleotide sequence: TGTGCCAGCAGTGAGGAGGGGAGGAGGCCAGCCAAAAACATTCAGTACTTC.

V and J are TRBV30 and TRBJ2-7; 8 bases fit TRBD2. J was trimmed by 6 bases and V by 0 bases; bases with no gene match: 16. The CDR3 consists of 17 residues. Germline CDR1 reads GTSNPN; CDR2 reads SVGIG (reference sequence). This chain's CDR3 is CAWSVVGTSHSAGEQYF. In nucleotides, the CDR3 is TGTGCCTGGAGTGTAGTTGGGACTAGTCATTCTGCTGGCGAGCAGTACTTC.

The DNA for the CDR3 is TGTGCCAGTAGTTTACGGGCCGCGGGCGAGCAGTACTTC. It encodes CASSLRAAGEQYF. This chain links TRBV19 with TRBJ2-7, with a possible D match to TRBD2 (5 bases). The CDR3 spans 13 residues. Germline loops: CDR1 LNHDA, CDR2 SQIVND (reference sequence). Trimming cost V 5 bases and J 6 bases, with 14 bases left between them.

The chain links TRBV30 to TRBJ2-7; 10 bases map to TRBD2. Per germline, CDR1 GTSNPN and CDR2 SVGIG (reference sequence). CDR3 length: 13 residues. Trimming at V came to 4 bases and at J to 7 bases, leaving 7 bases not matched to a gene. The CDR3 nucleotides read TGTGCCTGGACCGTAGCGGGGGGTGGGGAGCAGTACTTC. It specifies CAWTVAGGGEQYF.

The chain is built from TRBV11-2 and TRBJ2-5; no definite D call. With 5 bases removed from V and 5 bases from J, the gap between germline ends came to 12 bases. The germline V gene has CDR1 SGHAT and CDR2 FQNNGV. The CDR3 has 13 residues. The CDR3: CASSPTLGETQYF. For the CDR3, the DNA is TGTGCCAGCAGCCCAACCCTCGGGGAGACCCAGTACTTC.

The chain recombines TRBV2 with TRBJ1-5; weak D call: TRBD1 (6 bases). The CDR3 loop spans 15 amino acids. The V gene lost 5 bases and the J gene lost 4 bases, with 15 bases spanning the gap. Looked up from germline, CDR1 is SNHLY and CDR2 is FYNNEI. Written as DNA, the CDR3 is TGTGCCAGCAGTTTTCCCACAGGGAGTAATCAGCCCCAGCATTTT. Protein: CASSFPTGSNQPQHF.

The V call is TRBV6-5, the J call TRBJ2-5, with 11 bases lining up with TRBD2. V gave up 4 bases and J gave up 6 bases; unmatched junction bases: 1. CDR1 and CDR2 from the germline V gene are MNHEY and SVGAGI. CDR3 length: 13 amino acids. The CDR3 sequence is CASSSSGGKTQYF. For the CDR3, the DNA is TGTGCCAGCAGTTCTAGCGGGGGGAAGACCCAGTACTTC.

The chain links TRBV3-1 (or the pseudogene TRBV3-2) to TRBJ1-6; D unclear. The CDR3 is 15 amino acids. Germline loops: CDR1 LGHDT, CDR2 YNNKEL (reference sequence). Trimming removed 0 bases from V and 7 bases from J, with 10 bases in between. Here the CDR3 DNA reads TGTGCCAGCAGCCAAGAAAGTGGCGGGAATTCACCCCTCCACTTT. Translated, it gives CASSQESGGNSPLHF.

This clone was seen just once. J is TRBJ2-3 and V is TRBV28, with D maybe TRBD2 (6 bases). V shed 3 bases and J shed 0 bases, with 10 bases lying between them. From germline, CDR1 is MDHEN and CDR2 SYDVKM. The CDR3 runs to 15 residues. CDR3 in DNA: TGTGCCAGCAGTTTCTATAGCGGAAGCACAGATACGCAGTATTTT. Protein product: CASSFYSGSTDTQYF.

This clone showed up just a few times. The V call is TRBV5-1, the J call TRBJ1-1; weak D call: TRBD1 (6 bases). Germline V gives CDR1 SGHRS, CDR2 YFSETQ. This CDR3 comprises 14 residues. With 8 bases removed from V and 0 bases from J, the gap between germline ends came to 14 bases. CDR3 sequence reads: CASSRGGVNTEAFF. Here the CDR3 DNA reads TGCGCCAGTAGCAGAGGGGGGGTGAACACTGAAGCTTTCTTT. Filled out from reference TRBV5-1 and TRBJ1-1, the complete variable domain reads KAGVTQTPRYLIKTRGQQVTLSCSPISGHRSVSWYQQTPGQGLQFLFEYFSETQRNKGNFPGRFSGRQFSNSRSEMNVSTLELGDSALYLCASSRGGVNTEAFFGQGTRLTVV.

The genes are TRBV7-9 and TRBJ1-1; 11 nucleotides align to TRBD1. Trimming took 5 bases from V and 3 from J; bases not matched to a gene: 5. This CDR3 contains 15 residues. Germline assignment: CDR1 SEHNR and CDR2 FQNEAQ (reference sequence). CDR3 DNA sequence: TGTGCCAGCAGCAAAAGGACAGGGGGCTACACTGAAGCTTTCTTT. It codes for CASSKRTGGYTEAFF.

J is TRBJ2-4 and V is TRBV6-5; 10 nucleotides align to TRBD1. CDR1 MNHEY and CDR2 SVGAGI come from the germline V gene. The V gene end was trimmed by 10 bases and the J gene end by 1 base; junction bases not matched to a gene: 7. CDR3 length: 15 amino acids. The CDR3 here is CATLDRGYAKNIQYF. The CDR3 DNA reads as TGTGCCACCCTGGACAGGGGGTATGCCAAAAACATTCAGTACTTC.

This clone has just a few counts. The chain joins TRBV7-2 to TRBJ2-7; D may be TRBD2 (5 bases). Looked up from germline, CDR1 is SGHTA and CDR2 is FQGNSA. The CDR3 sequence is 14 residues long. Deletions cut 4 bases from V and 0 bases from J, with 10 bases between. The CDR3 loop is CASSYEGFSYEQYF. CDR3 in DNA: TGTGCCAGCAGCTACGAGGGTTTCTCCTACGAGCAGTACTTC.

This clone has just a few counts. The gene calls are TRBV4-1 and TRBJ1-5; 9 nucleotides align to TRBD1. CDR1 and CDR2 (germline): MGHRA, YSYEKL. CDR3 size: 15 residues. The ends lost 3 bases at V and 5 bases at J; junction bases unmatched: 5. For the CDR3, the DNA is TGCGCCAGCAGCCAGGGGGGGACAGGGCATCAGCCCCAGCATTTT. Its protein product is CASSQGGTGHQPQHF.

This clone was counted between two and nine times. This sequence joins TRBV24-1 and TRBJ2-1; no reliable D call. Germline assignment: CDR1 KGHDR and CDR2 SFDVKD. V was shortened by 5 bases and J by 3 bases, with 19 bases between the two germline ends. The CDR3 contains 17 residues. CDR3 residues: CATSGMTSSSVYNEQFF. The CDR3, as DNA: TGTGCCACCAGTGGTATGACTTCATCCTCGGTCTACAATGAGCAGTTCTTC.

The J gene is TRBJ2-5, the V gene TRBV9, with a tentative D call TRBD2 (6 bases). Between the trimmed V and J ends, which lost 4 bases and 3 bases, there was a span of 16 bases. Germline V gene data show CDR1 as SGDLS and CDR2 as YYNGEE. This CDR3 is built from 15 residues. The CDR3 is CASSPGTLTKETQYF. The CDR3 region has the DNA TGTGCCAGCAGCCCCGGGACTCTAACCAAAGAGACCCAGTACTTC.

This rearrangement joins TRBV5-8 to TRBJ2-7; TRBD2 might be the D (5 bases). Per the germline V gene, CDR1 is SGHTS and CDR2 is YDEGEE. The length of the CDR3 is 15 residues. The ends were cut back, 2 bases at V and 2 bases at J, with 14 bases in the middle. CDR3 nucleotides: TGTGCCAGCAGCTTCCGGCGCCCGGGGACCTACGAGCAGTACTTC. Residues: CASSFRRPGTYEQYF.

The gene calls are TRBV30 and TRBJ1-3; possible D gene TRBD1, 5 bases. CDR1 and CDR2 from the germline V gene are GTSNPN and SVGIG (reference sequence). The CDR3 contains 16 residues. V lost 3 bases and J 3 bases, leaving 18 bases between the germline ends. CDR3 loop: CAWSVPPGEGGNTIYF. DNA for the CDR3: TGTGCCTGGAGCGTTCCGCCGGGGGAGGGTGGAAACACCATATATTTT.

The gene calls are TRBV6-5 and TRBJ2-3; 7 nucleotides line up with TRBD2. This CDR3 is built from 13 residues. CDR1 and CDR2 (germline): MNHEY, SVGAGI. After removal of 7 bases from V and 3 bases from J, the junction contained 4 bases not matched to a gene. CDR3 in amino acids: CASTGLGTDTQYF. DNA of the CDR3: TGTGCCAGCACAGGACTAGGAACAGATACGCAGTATTTT.

The count of this clone is one. This sequence joins TRBV7-2 and TRBJ2-1; 9 bases agree with TRBD2. The germline V gene encodes CDR1 SGHTA and CDR2 FQGNSA. The trim removed 8 bases at V and 4 bases at J, leaving 9 bases unmatched. CDR3 size: 15 residues. CDR3 loop: CASRGASGTYNEQFF. The CDR3 nucleotides are TGTGCCAGCCGCGGGGCTAGCGGGACTTACAATGAGCAGTTCTTC.

The V gene is TRBV6-5, the J gene TRBJ2-1; TRBD2 agrees at 9 bases. Germline assignment: CDR1 MNHEY and CDR2 SVGAGI. The trim removed 6 bases at V and 15 bases at J, leaving 9 bases unmatched. This CDR3 region has 12 residues. CDR3 nucleotides: TGTGCCAGCAGATCGGTAGCGGGAGTTTGGTTCTTC. This codes for CASRSVAGVWFF.

J is TRBJ2-1 and V is TRBV5-1, with TRBD2 matching 8 bases. The J segment lost 3 bases and the V segment lost 4 bases, leaving 9 bases of the junction unmatched. CDR1 is SGHRS and CDR2 is YFSETQ in the germline V gene. The CDR3 runs 16 residues. The CDR3 loop is CASSMVGLDHYNEQFF. CDR3 coding DNA: TGCGCCAGCAGCATGGTGGGACTAGATCACTACAATGAGCAGTTCTTC.

The chain links TRBV24-1 to TRBJ2-1; 10 nucleotides agree with TRBD1. CDR1 is KGHDR, CDR2 SFDVKD, per germline. J lost 5 bases, V lost 4 bases, and 10 bases had no gene match. The CDR3 length is 17 residues. CDR3 sequence: CATSDPTGTGVNNEQFF. As DNA, the CDR3 is TGTGCCACCAGTGACCCGACCGGGACAGGGGTAAACAATGAGCAGTTCTTC.

The genes are TRBV15 and TRBJ2-5; 10 bases line up with TRBD2. Germline-derived CDR1 and CDR2 are LNHNV and YYDKDF (reference sequence). There are 15 residues in the CDR3. V shed 3 bases, J shed 5 bases, and the junction held 6 bases outside the gene matches. CDR3: CATSSPGTSEETQYF. The CDR3 bases are TGTGCCACCAGCAGCCCCGGGACTAGCGAGGAGACCCAGTACTTC.